The entry below describes one TCR beta chain. Its specificity is unknown. No fewer than 7 million PBMCs went into each sample. With a J-beta primer mix and a sample-barcoded 5' primer, a second PCR ran 7 to 11 cycles. Each cDNA molecule, via a template-switch adaptor with 12 random nucleotides, was tagged. Researchers report that each sample yielded at least 3 million CDR3-containing paired-end reads. From the 5' RACE reads, TCRdb called clonotypes with MiXCR, one entry per CDR3 protein. The table shows some 900,000 distinct CDR3 sequences, with 45% to 50% occurring only once. The data were taken from a study of blood T cells in healthy people across ages. Study results and caveats: Roughly linearly, TCR beta diversity per million T cells fell as age increased.

From germline, CDR1 is SQVTM and CDR2 ANQGSEA. The CDR3 consists of 14 residues. Unmatched junction bases numbered 11, after V lost 3 bases and J lost 8 bases. The receptor was derived from a man in his thirties or forties in good health. The rearrangement uses TRBV29-1 and TRBJ2-3; the match to TRBD2 covers 7 bases. Sequenced material: blood. The CDR3 spells CSVELVAGPTTQYF. In DNA form, the CDR3 reads TGCAGCGTTGAGTTGGTAGCGGGCCCCACTACGCAGTATTTT.